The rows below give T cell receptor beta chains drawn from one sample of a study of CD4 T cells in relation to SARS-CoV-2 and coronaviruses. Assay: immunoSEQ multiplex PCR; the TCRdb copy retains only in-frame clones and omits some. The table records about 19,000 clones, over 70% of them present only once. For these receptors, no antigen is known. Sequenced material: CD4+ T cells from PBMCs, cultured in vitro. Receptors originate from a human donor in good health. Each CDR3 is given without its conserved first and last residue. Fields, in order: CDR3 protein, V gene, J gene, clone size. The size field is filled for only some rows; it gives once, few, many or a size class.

AWSVTGQLGEKLF,TRBV30,TRBJ1-4,NA
ASSQDPGLGNTIY,TRBV4-3,TRBJ1-3,few
ASSWGGGWNSPLH,TRBV7-9,TRBJ1-6,once
ASSPGLAAGELF,TRBV7-2,TRBJ2-2,few
ASSLVAPPTDTQY,TRBV5-4,TRBJ2-3,NA
ASRGEANTGELF,TRBV5-1,TRBJ2-2,NA
ASSLGAGLETEAF,TRBV7-9,TRBJ1-1,NA
ASSQALNLGDEQY,TRBV4-3,TRBJ2-7,NA
ASSDYRGPYEQY,TRBV2,TRBJ2-7,few
ASSYGSGTGYEKLF,TRBV7-9,TRBJ1-4,NA
ASSFRQGGSGELF,TRBV7-2,TRBJ2-2,NA
SAASAGELF,TRBV20-1,TRBJ2-2,few
ASSPWRLAGPEQY,TRBV11-2,TRBJ2-7,NA
AVEAEPSGNTIY,TRBV11-3,TRBJ1-3,NA
ASSPRVDNEQF,TRBV7-3,TRBJ2-1,NA
ASSAGTDYGYT,TRBV5-4,TRBJ1-2,few
ASGLDRATDTQY,TRBV12-5,TRBJ2-3,NA
ASSLAKAGSNQPQH,TRBV5-8,TRBJ1-5,NA
ASMERGQTNSPLH,TRBV2,TRBJ1-6,once
ASTEPGPLPTAKNIQY,TRBV10-1,TRBJ2-4,NA
ASSLVGGATYEQY,TRBV5-1,TRBJ2-7,NA
ASSPELRVTEAF,TRBV5-5,TRBJ1-1,NA
ASSQRYDRGNEKLF,TRBV7-6,TRBJ1-4,few
ASSFSMAGLQETQY,TRBV7-2,TRBJ2-5,NA
ASSFGQNTEAF,TRBV6-5,TRBJ1-1,NA
ASRVSTATSGLYEQY,TRBV7-2,TRBJ2-7,NA
ASSQDWGNQPQH,TRBV3-1/TRBV3-2,TRBJ1-5,NA
AISPTGVGGADTQY,TRBV10-3,TRBJ2-3,NA
ASGTVNNGIPGGYEQY,TRBV21-1,TRBJ2-7,NA
AISDSGDSPLH,TRBV10-3,TRBJ1-6,NA
ASSPLGTEQF,TRBV3-1/TRBV3-2,TRBJ2-1,NA
ASSEAVAGAGNTIY,TRBV6-1,TRBJ1-3,few
ASRSGGEETQY,TRBV19,TRBJ2-5,NA
ASSLATLDYEQY,TRBV5-1,TRBJ2-7,NA
ASSLSSGNTDTQY,TRBV5-4,TRBJ2-3,NA
ASSQGYEQY,TRBV14,TRBJ2-7,NA
ASSQSPGVGELF,TRBV6-4,TRBJ2-2,NA
ASSLVAAGGGSDTQY,TRBV7-2,TRBJ2-3,NA
ASSLTGANVLT,TRBV7-3,TRBJ2-6,few
ASSYLTTSTGEQY,TRBV4-3,TRBJ2-7,NA
ASSLSSEAF,TRBV7-2,TRBJ1-1,few
ASSSGPTSGGNNEQF,TRBV7-3,TRBJ2-1,NA
ASSEQGSTEAF,TRBV10-2,TRBJ1-1,NA
ASRSGLRGTQY,TRBV3-1/TRBV3-2,TRBJ2-5,NA
ASSKRLAENQETQY,TRBV6-2/TRBV6-3,TRBJ2-5,few
ASNRDLTDTQY,TRBV19,TRBJ2-3,NA
ASSQDPPGRRVSPLH,TRBV4-1,TRBJ1-6,NA
ASSDRDSDRGTQY,TRBV10-2,TRBJ2-5,NA
ASSPDRRAYEQY,TRBV5-6,TRBJ2-7,NA
ASSQAGQTFYGYT,TRBV4-1,TRBJ1-2,NA
ASSLGSTTGELF,TRBV11-3,TRBJ2-2,NA
ASSLSHAAGELF,TRBV11-2,TRBJ2-2,NA
ASSLARTRGQDTGELF,TRBV7-6,TRBJ2-2,NA
ASSSGTANYGYT,TRBV6-5,TRBJ1-2,NA